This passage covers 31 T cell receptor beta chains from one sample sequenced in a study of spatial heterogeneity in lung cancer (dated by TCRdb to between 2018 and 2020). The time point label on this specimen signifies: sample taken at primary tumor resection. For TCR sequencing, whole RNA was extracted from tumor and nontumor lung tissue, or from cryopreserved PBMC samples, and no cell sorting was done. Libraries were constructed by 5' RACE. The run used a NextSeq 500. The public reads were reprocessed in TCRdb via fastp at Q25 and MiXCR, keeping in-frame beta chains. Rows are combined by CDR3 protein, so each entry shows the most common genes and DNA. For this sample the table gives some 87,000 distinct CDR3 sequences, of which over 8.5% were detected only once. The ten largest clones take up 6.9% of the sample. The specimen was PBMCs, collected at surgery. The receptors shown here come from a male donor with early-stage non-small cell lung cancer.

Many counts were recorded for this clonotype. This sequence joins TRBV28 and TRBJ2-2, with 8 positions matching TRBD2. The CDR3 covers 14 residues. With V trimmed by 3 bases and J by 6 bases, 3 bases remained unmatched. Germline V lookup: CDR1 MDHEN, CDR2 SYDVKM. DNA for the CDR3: TGTGCCAGCAGTTTGAGCGGGAGCGCCGGGGAGCTGTTTTTT. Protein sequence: CASSLSGSAGELFF.

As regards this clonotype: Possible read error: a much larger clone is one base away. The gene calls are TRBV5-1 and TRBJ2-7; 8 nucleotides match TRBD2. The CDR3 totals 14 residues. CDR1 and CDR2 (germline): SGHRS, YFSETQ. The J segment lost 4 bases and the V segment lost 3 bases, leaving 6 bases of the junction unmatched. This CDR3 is CASSSRTSTYEQYF. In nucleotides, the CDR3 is TGCGCCAGCAGCTCCAGGACTAGCACTTACGAGCAGTACTTC.

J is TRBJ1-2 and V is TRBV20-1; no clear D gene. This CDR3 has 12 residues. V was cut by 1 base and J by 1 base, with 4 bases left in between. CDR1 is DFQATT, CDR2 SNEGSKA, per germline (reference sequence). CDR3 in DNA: TGCAGTGCTAGAGGCAATAACTATGGCTACACCTTC. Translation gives CSARGNNYGYTF.

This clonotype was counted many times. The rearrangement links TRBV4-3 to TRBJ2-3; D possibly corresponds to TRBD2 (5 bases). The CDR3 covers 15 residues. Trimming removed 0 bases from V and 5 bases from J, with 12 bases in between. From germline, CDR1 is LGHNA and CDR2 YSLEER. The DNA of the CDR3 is TGCGCCAGCAGCCAAGATCGGTCTAGCCTAGATACGCAGTATTTT. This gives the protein CASSQDRSSLDTQYF.

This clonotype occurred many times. CDR3 amino acids: CASSRGTGANVLTF. In DNA, the CDR3 is TGTGCCAGCAGTAGGGGAACTGGGGCCAACGTCCTGACTTTC. The rearrangement uses TRBV6-6 and TRBJ2-6, with D possibly being TRBD1 (5 bases). Germline CDR1 is MNHNY and CDR2 is SVGAGI (reference sequence). This CDR3 is 14 amino acids long. V was pared by 5 bases and J by 2 bases, with 7 bases between.

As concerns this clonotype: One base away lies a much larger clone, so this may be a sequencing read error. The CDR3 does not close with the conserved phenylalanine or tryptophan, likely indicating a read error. The CDR3 nucleotides are TGTGCCATCAGTGCTAACAGGGGGCAACACACTGAAGCTTTCATT. Protein sequence: CAISANRGQHTEAFI. V gene TRBV10-3 combines with J gene TRBJ1-1, with 9 bases identical to TRBD1. With V trimmed by 4 bases and J by 3 bases, 6 bases remained unmatched. The germline V gene has CDR1 ENHRY and CDR2 SYGVKD. This CDR3 is 15 amino acids long.

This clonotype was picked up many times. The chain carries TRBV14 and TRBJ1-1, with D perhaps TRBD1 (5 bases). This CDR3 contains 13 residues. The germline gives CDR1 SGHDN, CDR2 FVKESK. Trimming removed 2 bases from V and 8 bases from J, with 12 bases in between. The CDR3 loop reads CASSQQQVKEAFF. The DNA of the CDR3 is TGTGCCAGCAGCCAACAACAGGTTAAGGAAGCTTTCTTT.

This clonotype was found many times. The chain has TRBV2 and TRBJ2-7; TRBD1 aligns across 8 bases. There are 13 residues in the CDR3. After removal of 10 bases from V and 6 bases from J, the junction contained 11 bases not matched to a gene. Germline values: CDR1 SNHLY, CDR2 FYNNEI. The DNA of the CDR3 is TGTGCCACCCAAGGACAGGGAAATTCCGAGCAGTACTTC. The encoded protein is CATQGQGNSEQYF.

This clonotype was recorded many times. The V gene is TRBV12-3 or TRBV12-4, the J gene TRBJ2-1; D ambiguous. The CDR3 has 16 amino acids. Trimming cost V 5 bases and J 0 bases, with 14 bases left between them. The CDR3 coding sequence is TGTGCCAGCAGTCGGCTGGCGGTCATCTCCTACAATGAGCAGTTCTTC. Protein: CASSRLAVISYNEQFF.

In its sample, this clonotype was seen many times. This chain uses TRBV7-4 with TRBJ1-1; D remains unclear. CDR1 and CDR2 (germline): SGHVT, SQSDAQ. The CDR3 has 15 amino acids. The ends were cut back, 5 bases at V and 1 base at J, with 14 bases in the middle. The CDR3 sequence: CASSPRRRKNTEAFF. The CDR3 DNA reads TGTGCCAGCAGCCCCCGTAGACGGAAGAACACTGAAGCTTTCTTT.

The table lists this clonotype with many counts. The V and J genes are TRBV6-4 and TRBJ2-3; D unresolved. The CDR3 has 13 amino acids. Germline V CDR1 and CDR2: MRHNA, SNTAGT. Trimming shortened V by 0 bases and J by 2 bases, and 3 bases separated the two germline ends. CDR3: CASSDSFTDTQYF. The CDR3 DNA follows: TGTGCCAGCAGTGACTCTTTCACAGATACGCAGTATTTT.

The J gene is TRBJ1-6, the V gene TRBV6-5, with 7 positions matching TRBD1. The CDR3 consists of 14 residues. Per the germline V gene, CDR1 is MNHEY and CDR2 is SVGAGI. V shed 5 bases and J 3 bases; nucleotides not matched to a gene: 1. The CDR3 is CASSQGGYNSPLHF. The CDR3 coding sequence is TGTGCCAGCAGTCAGGGGGGCTATAATTCACCCCTCCACTTT.

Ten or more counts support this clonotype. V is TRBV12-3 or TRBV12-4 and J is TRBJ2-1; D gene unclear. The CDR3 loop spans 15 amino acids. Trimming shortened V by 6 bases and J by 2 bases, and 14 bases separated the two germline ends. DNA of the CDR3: TGTGCCAGCAGCCCGTCGGCTGAGACCTACAATGAGCAGTTCTTC. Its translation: CASSPSAETYNEQFF.

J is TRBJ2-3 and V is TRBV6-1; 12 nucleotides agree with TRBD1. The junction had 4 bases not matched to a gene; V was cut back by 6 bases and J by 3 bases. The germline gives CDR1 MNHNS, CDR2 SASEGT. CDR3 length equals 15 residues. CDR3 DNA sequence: TGTGCCAGCAGGGGACAGGGGGCGCCGACAGATACGCAGTATTTT. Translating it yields CASRGQGAPTDTQYF.

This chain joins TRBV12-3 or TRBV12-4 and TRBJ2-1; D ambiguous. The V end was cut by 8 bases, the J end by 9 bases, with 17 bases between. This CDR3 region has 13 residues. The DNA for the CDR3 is TGTGCCAGCCGTGCGCAGGTAGGAAGTGAGCAGTTCTTC. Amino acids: CASRAQVGSEQFF.

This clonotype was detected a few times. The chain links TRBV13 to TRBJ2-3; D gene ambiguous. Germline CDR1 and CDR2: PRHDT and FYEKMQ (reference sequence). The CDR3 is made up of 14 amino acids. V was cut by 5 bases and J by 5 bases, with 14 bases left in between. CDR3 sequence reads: CASSPPLVLDTQYF. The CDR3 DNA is TGTGCCAGCAGCCCCCCGTTAGTACTAGATACGCAGTATTTT.

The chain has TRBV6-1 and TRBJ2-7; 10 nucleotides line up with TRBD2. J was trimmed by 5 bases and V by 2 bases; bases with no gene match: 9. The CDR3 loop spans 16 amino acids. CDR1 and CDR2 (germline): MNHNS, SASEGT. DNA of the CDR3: TGTGCCAGCAGTGAATTCACTAGCGGGAAAGGAAACGAGCAGTACTTC. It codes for CASSEFTSGKGNEQYF.

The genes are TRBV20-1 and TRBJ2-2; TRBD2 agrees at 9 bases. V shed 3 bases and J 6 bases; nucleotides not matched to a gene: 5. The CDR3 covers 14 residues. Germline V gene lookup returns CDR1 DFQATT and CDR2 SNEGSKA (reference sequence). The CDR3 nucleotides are TGCAGTGCTAGTTCAAGCGGGAGGCCCGGGGAGCTGTTTTTT. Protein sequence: CSASSSGRPGELFF.

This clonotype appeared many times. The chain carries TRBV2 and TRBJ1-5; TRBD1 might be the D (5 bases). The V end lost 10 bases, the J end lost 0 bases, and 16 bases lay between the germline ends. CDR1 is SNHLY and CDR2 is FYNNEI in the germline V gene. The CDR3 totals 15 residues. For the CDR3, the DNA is TGTGCCATCAGCAGGGCCGGAGATAGCAATCAGCCCCAGCATTTT. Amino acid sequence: CAISRAGDSNQPQHF.

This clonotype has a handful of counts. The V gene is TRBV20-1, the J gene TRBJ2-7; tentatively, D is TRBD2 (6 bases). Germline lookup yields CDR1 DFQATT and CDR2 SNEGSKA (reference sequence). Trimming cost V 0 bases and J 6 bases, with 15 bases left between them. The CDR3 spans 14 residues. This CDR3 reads CSARDSTRRVEQYF. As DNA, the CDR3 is TGCAGTGCTAGAGACTCGACTAGAAGGGTCGAGCAGTACTTC.

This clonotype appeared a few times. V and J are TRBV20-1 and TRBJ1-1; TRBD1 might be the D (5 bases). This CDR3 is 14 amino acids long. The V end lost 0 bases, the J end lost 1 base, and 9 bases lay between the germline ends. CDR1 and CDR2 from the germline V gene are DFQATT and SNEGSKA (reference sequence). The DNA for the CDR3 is TGCAGTGCTAGAGATCAGGGAACGAACACTGAAGCTTTCTTT. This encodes CSARDQGTNTEAFF.

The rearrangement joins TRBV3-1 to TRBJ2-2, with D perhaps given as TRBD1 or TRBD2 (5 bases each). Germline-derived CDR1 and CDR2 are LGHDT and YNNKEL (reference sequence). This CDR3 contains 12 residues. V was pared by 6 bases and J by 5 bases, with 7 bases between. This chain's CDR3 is CASSWGTGELFF. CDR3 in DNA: TGTGCCAGCAGTTGGGGGACCGGGGAGCTGTTTTTT. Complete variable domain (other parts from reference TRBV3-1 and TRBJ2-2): DTAVSQTPKYLVTQMGNDKSIKCEQNLGHDTMYWYKQDSKKFLKIMFSYNNKELIINETVPNRFSPKSPDKAHLNLHINSLELGDSAVYFCASSWGTGELFFGEGSRLTVL.

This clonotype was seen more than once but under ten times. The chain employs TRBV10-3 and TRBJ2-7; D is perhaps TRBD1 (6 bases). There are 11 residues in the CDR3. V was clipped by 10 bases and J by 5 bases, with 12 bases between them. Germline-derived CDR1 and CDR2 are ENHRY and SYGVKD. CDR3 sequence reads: CASRTDNEQYF. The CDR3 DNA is TGTGCCAGCCGGACAGACAACGAGCAGTACTTC.

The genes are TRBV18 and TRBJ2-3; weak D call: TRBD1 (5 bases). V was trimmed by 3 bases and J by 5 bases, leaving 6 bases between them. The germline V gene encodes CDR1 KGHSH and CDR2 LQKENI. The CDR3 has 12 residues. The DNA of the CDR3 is TGTGCCAGCTCACCCCAGGGAGATACGCAGTATTTT. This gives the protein CASSPQGDTQYF. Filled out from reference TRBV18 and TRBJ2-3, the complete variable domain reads NAGVMQNPRHLVRRRGQEARLRCSPMKGHSHVYWYRQLPEEGLKFMVYLQKENIIDESGMPKERFSAEFPKEGPSILRIQQVVRGDSAAYFCASSPQGDTQYFGPGTRLTVL.

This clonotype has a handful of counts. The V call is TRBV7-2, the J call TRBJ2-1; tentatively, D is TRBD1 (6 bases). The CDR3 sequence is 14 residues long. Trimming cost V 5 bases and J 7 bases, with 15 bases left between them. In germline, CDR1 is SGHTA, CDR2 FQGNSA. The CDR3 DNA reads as TGTGCCAGCAGCCTCCGGACAGCGGCAAATGAGCAGTTCTTC. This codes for CASSLRTAANEQFF.

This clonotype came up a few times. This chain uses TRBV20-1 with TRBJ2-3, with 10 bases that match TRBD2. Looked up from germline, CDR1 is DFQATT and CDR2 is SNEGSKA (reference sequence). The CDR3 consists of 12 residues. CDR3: CGTSGGTDTQYF. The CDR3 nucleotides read TGCGGAACTAGCGGGGGCACAGATACGCAGTATTTT.

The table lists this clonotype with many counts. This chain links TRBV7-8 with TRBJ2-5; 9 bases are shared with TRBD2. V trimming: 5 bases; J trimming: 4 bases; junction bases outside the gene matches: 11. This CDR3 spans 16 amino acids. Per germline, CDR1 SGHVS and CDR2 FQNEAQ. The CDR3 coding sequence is TGTGCCAGCAGCCCGCTTGGCGGGAGGGCCGGAGAGACCCAGTACTTC. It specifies CASSPLGGRAGETQYF.

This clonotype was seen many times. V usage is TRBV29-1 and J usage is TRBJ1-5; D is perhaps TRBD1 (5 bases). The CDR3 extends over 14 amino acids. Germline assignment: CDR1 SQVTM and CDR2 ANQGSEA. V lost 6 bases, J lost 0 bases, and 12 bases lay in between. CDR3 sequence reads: CSVAQGSSNQPQHF. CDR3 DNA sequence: TGCAGCGTGGCCCAGGGTTCTAGCAATCAGCCCCAGCATTTT.

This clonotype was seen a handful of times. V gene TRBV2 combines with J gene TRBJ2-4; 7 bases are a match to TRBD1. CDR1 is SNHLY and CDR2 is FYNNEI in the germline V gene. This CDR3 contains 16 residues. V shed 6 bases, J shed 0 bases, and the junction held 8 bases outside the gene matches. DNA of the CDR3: TGTGCCAGCAGAGGGGACAGTTCTCTAGCCAAAAACATTCAGTACTTC. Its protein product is CASRGDSSLAKNIQYF.

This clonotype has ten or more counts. Written as DNA, the CDR3 is TGTGCCAGCTCCAGAGGTCAGGGGAGAATCGTAGAGACCCAGTACTTC. Translated, it gives CASSRGQGRIVETQYF. The chain recombines TRBV11-2 with TRBJ2-5; a weak D match, TRBD1 (6 bases). Per germline, CDR1 SGHAT and CDR2 FQNNGV. There are 16 residues in the CDR3. V lost 8 bases and J 4 bases, leaving 23 bases between the germline ends.

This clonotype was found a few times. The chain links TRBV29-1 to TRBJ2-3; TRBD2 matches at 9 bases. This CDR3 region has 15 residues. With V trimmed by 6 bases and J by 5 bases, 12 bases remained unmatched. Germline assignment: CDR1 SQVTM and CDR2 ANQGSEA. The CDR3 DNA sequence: TGCAGCGTGGAGACTAGCGGAGGAGGGGGAGATACGCAGTATTTT. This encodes CSVETSGGGGDTQYF.